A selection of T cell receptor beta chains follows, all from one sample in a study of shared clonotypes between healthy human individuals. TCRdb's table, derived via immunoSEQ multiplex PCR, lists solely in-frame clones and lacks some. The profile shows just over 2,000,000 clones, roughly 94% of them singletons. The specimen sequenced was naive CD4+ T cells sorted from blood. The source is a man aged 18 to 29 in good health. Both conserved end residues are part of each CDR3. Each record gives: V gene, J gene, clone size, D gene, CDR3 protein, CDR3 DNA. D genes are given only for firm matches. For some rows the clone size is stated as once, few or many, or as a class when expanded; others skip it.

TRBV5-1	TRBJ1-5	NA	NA	CASSLGTLDREPQHF	TGCGCCAGCAGCTTGGGGACACTCGATCGGGAGCCCCAGCATTTT
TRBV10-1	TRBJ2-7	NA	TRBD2	CASSESGAPYEQYF	TGCGCCAGCAGTGAGAGCGGGGCACCATACGAGCAGTACTTC
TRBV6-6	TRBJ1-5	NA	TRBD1	CASRPTGDNQPQHF	TGTGCCAGCCGACCGACAGGGGACAATCAGCCCCAGCATTTT
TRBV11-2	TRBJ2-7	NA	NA	CASSSTIGETYEQYF	TGTGCCAGCAGCTCCACCATCGGCGAGACCTACGAGCAGTACTTC
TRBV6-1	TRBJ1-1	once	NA	CATFGPLNTEAFF	TGTGCCACCTTCGGGCCCCTTAACACTGAAGCTTTCTTT
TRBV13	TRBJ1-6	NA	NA	CASSSDRNSPLHF	TGTGCCAGCAGCTCTGACCGGAATTCACCCCTCCACTTT
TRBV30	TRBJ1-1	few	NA	CAWSHVSGTEAFF	TGTGCCTGGAGCCATGTCTCGGGGACTGAAGCTTTCTTT
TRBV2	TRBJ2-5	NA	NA	CASSEGDQETQYF	TGTGCCAGCAGTGAGGGGGACCAAGAGACCCAGTACTTC
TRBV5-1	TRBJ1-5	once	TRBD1	CASSWGDRDEGAQHF	TGCGCCAGCAGCTGGGGGGACAGGGACGAGGGGGCCCAGCATTTT
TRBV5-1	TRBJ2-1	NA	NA	CASSLAGGTSYNEQFF	TGCGCCAGCAGCTTGGCGGGCGGAACCTCCTACAATGAGCAGTTCTTC
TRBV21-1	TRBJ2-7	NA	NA	CASSARGAPSYEQYF	TGTGCCAGCAGCGCGCGGGGGGCCCCATCCTACGAGCAGTACTTC
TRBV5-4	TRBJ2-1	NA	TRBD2	CASSPPRTSGKGNEQFF	TGTGCCAGCAGCCCCCCCCGGACTAGCGGGAAGGGGAATGAGCAGTTCTTC
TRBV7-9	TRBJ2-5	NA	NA	CASRNQGSGETQYF	TGTGCCAGCAGGAACCAGGGGTCAGGGGAGACCCAGTACTTC
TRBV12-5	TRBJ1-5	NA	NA	CASGLQTFKGRGYEPQHF	TGTGCTAGTGGTTTACAAACTTTCAAAGGAAGGGGGTATGAGCCCCAGCATTTT
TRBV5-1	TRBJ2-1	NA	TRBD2	CASRYGTSSSYNEQFF	TGCGCCAGCAGATATGGGACTAGCAGCTCCTACAATGAGCAGTTCTTC
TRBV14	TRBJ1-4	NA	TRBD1	CASSQVNRGNEKLFF	TGTGCCAGCAGCCAAGTAAACAGGGGAAATGAAAAACTGTTTTTT
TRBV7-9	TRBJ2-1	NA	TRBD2	CASSPGLAGKSYNEQFF	TGTGCCAGCAGCCCGGGACTAGCGGGCAAGTCCTACAATGAGCAGTTCTTC